This T cell receptor (beta chain) was identified in a study of neurological immune-mediated disorders. The time point was: longitudinal time-point 3. MiXCR was run by TCRdb on the 5' RACE reads, yielding one entry per CDR3 protein. The sample consists of roughly 42,000 distinct CDR3 sequences, approximately 15% of them appearing once. This clonotype was found many times. V trimming: 7 bases; J trimming: 1 base; junction bases outside the gene matches: 6. Per germline, CDR1 SGHDN and CDR2 FVKESK. This CDR3 is built from 15 residues. This receptor was taken from a man in his thirties or forties in good health. The V gene is TRBV14, the J gene TRBJ2-1; 8 bases map to TRBD2. The sample was PBMCs. The CDR3, as DNA: TGTGCCAGCAAGGCTAGCGGGCGATCCTACAATGAGCAGTTCTTC. Translating gives CASKASGRSYNEQFF.